The clone carrying this TCR beta chain occurred a few times. These data come from a study of T-cell memory formation after mild COVID-19. TCRdb re-analysed the 5' RACE reads in MiXCR, keeping a single row per CDR3 protein. The data show around 450,000 distinct CDR3 sequences, with 15% to 20% seen just once and more than 8% held by the top ten. The CDR3 contains 13 residues. Germline assignment: CDR1 SEHNR and CDR2 FQNEAQ (reference sequence). Trimming took 0 bases from V and 12 from J, leaving 14 bases between them. The chain carries TRBV7-9 and TRBJ2-5, with a possible D match to TRBD2 (7 bases). The source of this sequence is an adult woman who had mild COVID-19 (a few samples of this study predate the infection). Cell type and time point are not known. Sequences were obtained from PBMCs or a T cell subset sorted from them (not recorded which). CDR3 loop: CASSLASGGHEYF. CDR3 nucleotide sequence: TGTGCCAGCAGCTTAGCCTCGGGGGGCCATGAGTACTTC.